The 21 T cell receptor beta chains below all came from one sample that was sequenced in a study of T cells in Graves' hyperthyroidism and ophthalmopathy. TCR beta CDR3 regions were amplified from RNA transcripts. Primed by the HTBI set, a first-round RT-PCR was run on the TCR CDR3. TCRdb passed the multiplex PCR reads through MiXCR, listing each CDR3 protein once. The data show a few hundred thousand distinct CDR3 sequences, approximately 14% seen once. The source material was blood. The source is a woman aged 30 to 39 with Graves' hyperthyroidism.

V gene TRBV25-1 combines with J gene TRBJ2-1; 11 bases fit TRBD2. Germline trimming cut 4 bases from V and 6 bases from J; bases unmatched to any gene: 8. The CDR3 contains 16 residues. The germline V gene encodes CDR1 MGHDK and CDR2 SYGVNS. The CDR3 protein is CASSVPSGRTINEQFF. The CDR3, as DNA: TGTGCCAGCAGTGTCCCTAGCGGGAGGACAATCAATGAGCAGTTCTTC.

This rearrangement joins TRBV19 to TRBJ2-2, with D hard to call. V gave up 4 bases and J gave up 1 base, with 19 bases separating them. Looked up from germline, CDR1 is LNHDA and CDR2 is SQIVND (reference sequence). This CDR3 contains 18 residues. The CDR3 protein is CASSTLRNTWGNTGELFF. The CDR3 DNA reads TGTGCCAGTAGTACTCTTCGAAATACATGGGGGAACACCGGGGAGCTGTTTTTT.

This clonotype was detected many times. The J gene is TRBJ2-3, the V gene TRBV5-1; 7 nucleotides match TRBD1. Germline assignment: CDR1 SGHRS and CDR2 YFSETQ. The CDR3 covers 16 residues. The V segment lost 4 bases and the J segment 2 bases; nucleotides outside the gene matches: 10. CDR3 in DNA: TGCGCCAGCAGCCCCAGCACAGGGGTTGTCACAGATACGCAGTATTTT. This gives the protein CASSPSTGVVTDTQYF.

Comments on this clonotype: A much larger clone differs by one base, so this may be a read error. V usage is TRBV24-1 and J usage is TRBJ2-3, with D perhaps matching TRBD1 or TRBD2 (5 bases each). This CDR3 is built from 14 residues. Per germline, CDR1 KGHDR and CDR2 SFDVKD. The CDR3 loop is CATTRVSGTGTQYF. The CDR3 DNA reads TGTGCCACCACGAGGGTTTCCGGCACAGGTACGCAGTATTTT.

This clonotype showed up many times. The chain employs TRBV2 and TRBJ2-1; perhaps TRBD2 as D (6 bases). The CDR3 is made up of 15 amino acids. Germline V gene data show CDR1 as SNHLY and CDR2 as FYNNEI. Trimming cost V 7 bases and J 6 bases, with 19 bases left between them. The CDR3 sequence is CASNSRDLGVNEQFF. CDR3 sequence (DNA): TGTGCCAGCAATTCCCGGGACTTGGGGGTCAATGAGCAGTTCTTC.

This clonotype was counted many times. J is TRBJ1-3 and V is TRBV12-3 or TRBV12-4; D gene unclear. V was shortened by 1 base and J by 4 bases, with 14 bases between the two germline ends. There are 16 residues in the CDR3. CDR3 nucleotide sequence: TGTGCCAGCAGTTTAGTGACCAGTGGCTGGGGAAACACCATATATTTT. It codes for CASSLVTSGWGNTIYF.

This clonotype was found a few times. V is TRBV7-9 and J is TRBJ2-6; 8 nucleotides match TRBD1. The junction had 13 bases not matched to a gene; V was cut back by 5 bases and J by 1 base. Germline V gene sequence: CDR1 SEHNR, CDR2 FQNEAQ (reference sequence). CDR3 length: 19 amino acids. The CDR3 loop reads CASSKSPRQGSSGANVLTF. In DNA form, the CDR3 reads TGTGCCAGCAGCAAGAGTCCCAGACAGGGGTCATCTGGGGCCAACGTCCTGACTTTC.

The chain has TRBV24-1 and TRBJ2-1; D is ambiguous. The V gene's germline CDR1 is KGHDR and CDR2 SFDVKD. The ends were cut back, 4 bases at V and 3 bases at J, with 12 bases in the middle. CDR3 size: 15 residues. CDR3 nucleotides: TGTGCCACCAGTGAGGGTCGACGGGTCTACAATGAGCAGTTCTTC. This translates into CATSEGRRVYNEQFF.

This clonotype was recorded many times. The rearrangement joins TRBV2 to TRBJ2-7; no clear D gene. The CDR3 runs 14 residues. V lost 2 bases, J lost 5 bases, and 13 bases lay in between. Per germline, CDR1 SNHLY and CDR2 FYNNEI. CDR3 residues: CASSERVGLHEQYF. CDR3 DNA: TGTGCCAGCAGTGAAAGGGTAGGCCTGCACGAGCAGTACTTC.

The J gene is TRBJ2-1, the V gene TRBV14; TRBD1 might be the D (5 bases). V gave up 2 bases and J gave up 7 bases, with 24 bases separating them. CDR1 SGHDN and CDR2 FVKESK come from the germline V gene. This CDR3 has 18 amino acids. The CDR3 reads CASSQRPMDRRGTNEQFF. CDR3 DNA: TGTGCCAGCAGCCAAAGGCCCATGGATAGAAGGGGCACAAATGAGCAGTTCTTC.

This clonotype was seen a few times. The V gene is TRBV2, the J gene TRBJ2-7; D uncertain. Germline V gives CDR1 SNHLY, CDR2 FYNNEI. The CDR3 length is 15 residues. V was trimmed by 7 bases and J by 2 bases, leaving 18 bases between them. The CDR3 DNA reads TGTGCCAGCAAACGATTTGGGGAAATGGCCTACGAGCAGTACTTC. It encodes CASKRFGEMAYEQYF. The entire variable domain, with the rest obtained from reference TRBV2 and TRBJ2-7, is as follows: EPEVTQTPSHQVTQMGQEVILRCVPISNHLYFYWYRQILGQKVEFLVSFYNNEISEKSEIFDDQFSVERPDGSNFTLKIRSTKLEDSAMYFCASKRFGEMAYEQYFGPGTRLTVT.

This clonotype was picked up many times. The gene calls are TRBV27 and TRBJ2-1; D gene uncertain. The CDR3 loop spans 11 amino acids. Trimming pared 8 bases from V and 7 bases from J, leaving 9 bases between. CDR1 is MNHEY and CDR2 is SMNVEV in the germline V gene (reference sequence). The CDR3 sequence is CASSDGNEQFF. The CDR3 nucleotides read TGTGCCAGCTCAGACGGGAATGAGCAGTTCTTC.

This clonotype turned up a few times. The chain carries TRBV6-2 or TRBV6-3 and TRBJ2-7; D is possibly TRBD2 (6 bases). The CDR3 has 14 residues. V was cut by 6 bases and J by 5 bases, with 17 bases left in between. Germline V CDR1 and CDR2: MNHEY, SVGEGT. The DNA for the CDR3 is TGTGCCAGCAGCCCTGGGGGGAGTGCGAACGAGCAGTACTTC. It is translated as CASSPGGSANEQYF.

This clonotype was seen repeatedly, ten times or more. J is TRBJ1-5 and V is TRBV27, with D hard to call. CDR1 MNHEY and CDR2 SMNVEV come from the germline V gene (reference sequence). The germline V and J ends were trimmed by 2 bases and 6 bases, with 5 bases remaining between them. The CDR3 is made up of 12 amino acids. The CDR3 DNA follows: TGTGCCAGCAGTTTAGTTGGTCAGCCCCAGCATTTT. Translated, it gives CASSLVGQPQHF.

This clonotype was counted ten times or more. The chain links TRBV27 to TRBJ2-7; the match to TRBD1 covers 8 bases. Trimming cost V 8 bases and J 2 bases; bases outside gene matches: 11. This CDR3 comprises 15 residues. Germline V gene sequence: CDR1 MNHEY, CDR2 SMNVEV (reference sequence). CDR3 nucleotide sequence: TGTGCCAGCGGATCAACAGGGGGAGTCCCCTACGAGCAGTACTTC. As protein: CASGSTGGVPYEQYF.

In its sample, this clonotype was seen a few times. The chain has TRBV30 and TRBJ1-5; D unclear. The CDR3 runs 14 residues. In germline, CDR1 is GTSNPN, CDR2 SVGIG (reference sequence). Trimming removed 0 bases from V and 7 bases from J, with 13 bases in between. The DNA for the CDR3 is TGTGCCTGGAGTGTACTTGGGCAGGCGCAGCCCCAGCATTTT. This sequence encodes CAWSVLGQAQPQHF. Looking up the rest from reference TRBV30 and TRBJ1-5 gives the full variable domain: SQTIHQWPATLVQPVGSPLSLECTVEGTSNPNLYWYRQAAGRGLQLLFYSVGIGQISSEVPQNLSASRPQDRQFILSSKKLLLSDSGFYLCAWSVLGQAQPQHFGDGTRLSIL.

The rearrangement joins TRBV6-5 to TRBJ1-1; TRBD1 is a possible D gene (5 bases). Trimming pared 0 bases from V and 4 bases from J, leaving 9 bases between. The CDR3 runs to 14 residues. In germline, CDR1 is MNHEY, CDR2 SVGAGI. For the CDR3, the DNA is TGTGCCAGCAGTTACTCGATGGGGGGCACTGAAGCTTTCTTT. As protein: CASSYSMGGTEAFF.

This clonotype has ten or more counts. CDR3 loop: CASSQDGKTYTYNEQFF. The CDR3 region has the DNA TGCGCCAGCAGCCAAGATGGTAAAACTTACACCTACAATGAGCAGTTCTTC. This chain uses TRBV4-1 with TRBJ2-1; the D is unclear. The germline V and J ends were trimmed by 0 bases and 2 bases, with 14 bases remaining between them. The CDR3 totals 17 residues. Germline V gene data show CDR1 as MGHRA and CDR2 as YSYEKL.

Ten or more counts support this clonotype. The chain carries TRBV10-3 and TRBJ1-2; 10 bases agree with TRBD1. Unmatched junction bases numbered 9, after V lost 11 bases and J lost 6 bases. The germline V gene encodes CDR1 ENHRY and CDR2 SYGVKD. This CDR3 comprises 13 residues. As DNA, the CDR3 is TGTGCCGCGTCTCCCGGGACAGGGGATGGCTACACCTTC. The encoded protein is CAASPGTGDGYTF.

The gene calls are TRBV12-3 or TRBV12-4 and TRBJ1-2; D not resolved. With 0 bases removed from V and 0 bases from J, the gap between germline ends came to 11 bases. There are 16 residues in the CDR3. Here the CDR3 DNA reads TGTGCCAGCAGTTTAGCGCTGGTCCCCGCTAACTATGGCTACACCTTC. The encoded protein is CASSLALVPANYGYTF.

The V and J genes are TRBV9 and TRBJ2-3, with 10 bases that match TRBD2. V dropped 2 bases and J dropped 0; count of bases not matched to a gene: 6. The CDR3 consists of 17 residues. Germline assignment: CDR1 SGDLS and CDR2 YYNGEE. The CDR3 sequence is CASSVYGTSASTDTQYF. The CDR3 nucleotides are TGTGCCAGCAGCGTCTATGGGACTAGCGCCAGCACAGATACGCAGTATTTT.